Below, 29 T cell receptor beta chains from the same sample are listed, as sequenced in a study of blood T cell repertoires in COVID-19. Clones were read by immunoSEQ multiplex PCR, and TCRdb kept only the in-frame ones, dropping some. The sample lists 40,000 to 55,000 clones, over 70% occurring once. Sequenced material: peripheral blood. The origin of the receptors is a human donor in a cohort sampled during active COVID-19.

V gene TRBV19 combines with J gene TRBJ2-1; 13 bases fit TRBD2. The CDR3 has 18 amino acids. The junction had 13 bases not matched to a gene; V was cut back by 4 bases and J by 7 bases. Germline V gene data show CDR1 as LNHDA and CDR2 as SQIVND (reference sequence). This chain's CDR3 is CASSTPRRGLAGVNEQFF. As DNA, the CDR3 is TGTGCCAGTAGTACACCACGCCGAGGACTAGCGGGGGTAAATGAGCAGTTCTTC.

The rearrangement uses TRBV27 and TRBJ1-2; no clear D gene. With 3 bases removed from V and 8 bases from J, the gap between germline ends came to 16 bases. Germline V gene lookup returns CDR1 MNHEY and CDR2 SMNVEV (reference sequence). This CDR3 is built from 14 residues. The CDR3 nucleotides read TGTGCCAGCAGTTTGAGCAGCAGGTTGAGCGGCTACACCTTC. This translates into CASSLSSRLSGYTF.

This chain links TRBV7-2 with TRBJ2-3; TRBD2 aligns across 8 bases. V shed 3 bases, J shed 1 base, and the junction held 12 bases outside the gene matches. Per the germline V gene, CDR1 is SGHTA and CDR2 is FQGNSA. This CDR3 has 18 amino acids. The CDR3 protein is CASSFRSGGAAGTDTQYF. The CDR3, as DNA: TGTGCCAGCAGCTTCCGGTCCGGGGGGGCCGCTGGCACAGATACGCAGTATTTT.

The V gene is TRBV6-6, the J gene TRBJ2-1, with unresolved D. The V gene's germline CDR1 is MNHNY and CDR2 SVGAGI (reference sequence). CDR3 length: 12 residues. V was trimmed by 2 bases and J by 9 bases, leaving 8 bases between them. CDR3 DNA: TGTGCCAGCAGTTACACTCTAGGTGAGCAGTTCTTC. This encodes CASSYTLGEQFF.

V and J are TRBV20-1 and TRBJ1-6, with D tentatively TRBD1 (6 bases). The germline V and J ends were trimmed by 3 bases and 7 bases, with 13 bases remaining between them. CDR3 length equals 14 residues. The germline V gene has CDR1 DFQATT and CDR2 SNEGSKA (reference sequence). The CDR3 sequence: CSASSGGGNSPLHF. The CDR3 DNA follows: TGCAGTGCTAGTTCGGGGGGCGGAAATTCACCCCTCCACTTT.

J is TRBJ2-3 and V is TRBV28; perhaps TRBD2 as D (7 bases). The V end lost 2 bases, the J end lost 0 bases, and 21 bases lay between the germline ends. This CDR3 has 19 amino acids. The V gene's germline CDR1 is MDHEN and CDR2 SYDVKM. CDR3 DNA: TGTGCCAGCAGTTTACCGACGAGGGGGGGAGGGCCTAGCACAGATACGCAGTATTTT. Protein sequence: CASSLPTRGGGPSTDTQYF.

This rearrangement joins TRBV3-1 (or the pseudogene TRBV3-2) to TRBJ1-2; a possible D gene is TRBD1 (6 bases). Germline V gives CDR1 LGHDT, CDR2 YNNKEL (reference sequence). V lost 0 bases and J lost 6, with 11 bases in between. The CDR3 has 14 residues. The CDR3 nucleotides are TGTGCCAGCAGCCAAGAATTAGGGGGTAATGGCTACACCTTC. Translated: CASSQELGGNGYTF.

J is TRBJ2-1 and V is TRBV4-1; 12 bases align to TRBD2. CDR1 and CDR2 (germline): MGHRA, YSYEKL. Trimming at V came to 2 bases and at J to 4 bases, leaving 15 bases not matched to a gene. The length of the CDR3 is 20 residues. CDR3 residues: CASSQILTSGGPPSYNEQFF. CDR3 in DNA: TGCGCCAGCAGCCAAATCCTGACTAGCGGGGGCCCCCCGTCGTACAATGAGCAGTTCTTC.

V is TRBV13 and J is TRBJ2-7; D may be TRBD1 (5 bases). Germline values: CDR1 PRHDT, CDR2 FYEKMQ (reference sequence). Deletions cut 2 bases from V and 4 bases from J, with 27 bases between. This CDR3 contains 19 residues. CDR3 sequence reads: CASSLFSRWKGPVEYEQYF. In DNA form, the CDR3 reads TGTGCCAGCAGCTTATTCTCTCGTTGGAAGGGGCCAGTGGAATACGAGCAGTACTTC.

The chain links TRBV5-1 to TRBJ2-5; the match to TRBD1 covers 10 bases. The CDR3 is 16 residues long. Unmatched junction bases numbered 7, after V lost 0 bases and J lost 5 bases. Germline values: CDR1 SGHRS, CDR2 YFSETQ. CDR3 coding DNA: TGCGCCAGCAGCTTGGGTGACAGGGGGCCCTTGGAGACCCAGTACTTC. Amino acids: CASSLGDRGPLETQYF.

The CDR3 bases are TGTGCCAGCAGCCCAGGAACAAACACCTACGAGCAGTACTTC. Its protein product is CASSPGTNTYEQYF. The chain combines TRBV6-5 with TRBJ2-7, with D unresolved. V lost 6 bases and J lost 2, with 14 bases in between. The CDR3 is 14 residues long. CDR1 and CDR2 from the germline V gene are MNHEY and SVGAGI.

The chain combines TRBV6-5 with TRBJ1-6, with 7 bases that match TRBD1. With 4 bases clipped from V and 9 bases from J, the junction kept 6 bases outside the gene matches. Germline assignment: CDR1 MNHEY and CDR2 SVGAGI. CDR3 length equals 14 residues. CDR3 protein: CASSFAGGSSPLHF. The CDR3 coding sequence is TGTGCCAGCAGTTTTGCAGGGGGGAGTTCACCCCTCCACTTT.

This clone was recorded once. The V gene is TRBV19, the J gene TRBJ2-7; the D gene is possibly TRBD1 (7 bases). With 5 bases removed from V and 6 bases from J, the gap between germline ends came to 17 bases. CDR3 length: 14 amino acids. CDR1 and CDR2 (germline): LNHDA, SQIVND (reference sequence). The CDR3 DNA reads as TGTGCCAGTAGTGGACTACCGGGACAGAGCGAGCAGTACTTC. It encodes CASSGLPGQSEQYF.

The chain recombines TRBV10-2 with TRBJ2-5, with TRBD1 identical over 9 bases. The CDR3 is 15 amino acids. From germline, CDR1 is WSHSY and CDR2 SAAADI. V gave up 6 bases and J gave up 5 bases; unmatched junction bases: 10. CDR3 amino acids: CASRQGAVKWETQYF. CDR3 bases: TGCGCCAGCAGACAGGGGGCAGTAAAGTGGGAGACCCAGTACTTC.

This chain joins TRBV18 and TRBJ1-5; D unresolved. Germline CDR1 reads KGHSH; CDR2 reads LQKENI. V was clipped by 3 bases and J by 0 bases, with 12 bases between them. CDR3 length: 16 amino acids. In DNA form, the CDR3 reads TGTGCCAGCTCACCCCCGGACTGGGGTAGCAATCAGCCCCAGCATTTT. This encodes CASSPPDWGSNQPQHF.

This clone appeared a few times. V and J are TRBV6-4 and TRBJ2-3; 16 bases fit TRBD2. Per the germline V gene, CDR1 is MRHNA and CDR2 is SNTAGT. The length of the CDR3 is 16 residues. The trim removed 11 bases at V and 7 bases at J, leaving 12 bases unmatched. The CDR3 protein is CASSKGTSGGANTQYF. The CDR3 nucleotides read TGTGCCTCTTCGAAAGGGACTAGCGGGGGGGCAAATACGCAGTATTTT.

The genes are TRBV2 and TRBJ2-6; D may be TRBD2 (5 bases). CDR1 is SNHLY and CDR2 is FYNNEI in the germline V gene. With 5 bases removed from V and 0 bases from J, the gap between germline ends came to 14 bases. The CDR3 contains 17 residues. CDR3 sequence: CASSRTLFPSGANVLTF. In nucleotides, the CDR3 is TGTGCCAGCAGTCGGACTCTTTTCCCCTCTGGGGCCAACGTCCTGACTTTC. Drawing the rest from reference TRBV2 and TRBJ2-6, the complete variable domain is EPEVTQTPSHQVTQMGQEVILRCVPISNHLYFYWYRQILGQKVEFLVSFYNNEISEKSEIFDDQFSVERPDGSNFTLKIRSTKLEDSAMYFCASSRTLFPSGANVLTFGAGSRLTVL.

This clone was counted only a few times. The chain is built from TRBV1 and TRBJ1-4. TRBV1 represents a pseudogene. The CDR3 loop spans 14 amino acids. The CDR3 bases are TGCACCAGCAGCCAACGACTCTGGAGGGAAAAACTGTTTTTT. As protein: CTSSQRLWREKLFF.

This clone has a count of ten or more. The V and J genes are TRBV19 and TRBJ2-3, with TRBD1 matching 9 bases. This CDR3 is 15 amino acids long. Per the germline V gene, CDR1 is LNHDA and CDR2 is SQIVND (reference sequence). The J segment lost 4 bases and the V segment lost 1 base, leaving 3 bases of the junction unmatched. In nucleotides, the CDR3 is TGTGCCAGTAGTATAGGTCGACAGGGGGCAGATACGCAGTATTTT. Amino acid sequence: CASSIGRQGADTQYF.

The V call is TRBV13, the J call TRBJ2-3, with 9 bases lining up with TRBD1. CDR1 and CDR2 (germline): PRHDT, FYEKMQ (reference sequence). This CDR3 is built from 15 residues. Trimming removed 3 bases from V and 4 bases from J; junction bases left unmatched: 5. Here the CDR3 reads CASSFQGTGSDTQYF. The CDR3 coding sequence is TGTGCCAGCAGCTTTCAAGGGACAGGGTCAGATACGCAGTATTTT.

This clone was seen a single time. The chain couples TRBV7-8 to TRBJ2-7, with 9 positions matching TRBD2. Germline CDR1 SGHVS, CDR2 FQNEAQ. Trimming at V came to 3 bases and at J to 7 bases, leaving 10 bases not matched to a gene. The CDR3 consists of 15 residues. As DNA, the CDR3 is TGTGCCAGCAGCTTGGGCGGCGGGGGGGCTGGTGAGCAGTACTTC. Its translation is CASSLGGGGAGEQYF.

The V and J genes are TRBV5-1 and TRBJ2-7, with 8 bases fitting TRBD1. J lost 6 bases, V lost 1 base, and 6 bases had no gene match. This CDR3 contains 14 residues. CDR1 SGHRS and CDR2 YFSETQ come from the germline V gene. Written as DNA, the CDR3 is TGCGCCAGCAGCTTGCTCAGACAGGGGACCGAGCAGTACTTC. This encodes CASSLLRQGTEQYF.

The chain carries TRBV7-8 and TRBJ2-1, with 10 nucleotides matching TRBD2. V shed 7 bases, J shed 3 bases, and the junction held 6 bases outside the gene matches. Germline V gives CDR1 SGHVS, CDR2 FQNEAQ. The length of the CDR3 is 15 residues. CDR3 sequence (DNA): TGTGCCAGCACCCAAGCGGGGGGGGTCTACAATGAGCAGTTCTTC. As protein: CASTQAGGVYNEQFF.

In this sample, this clone turned up once. V usage is TRBV5-1 and J usage is TRBJ1-1, with D tentatively TRBD1 (5 bases). This CDR3 region has 14 residues. CDR1 SGHRS and CDR2 YFSETQ come from the germline V gene. V was trimmed by 0 bases and J by 3 bases, leaving 9 bases between them. The DNA of the CDR3 is TGCGCCAGCAGCTTGGCCGACAGCTACACTGAAGCTTTCTTT. Amino acids: CASSLADSYTEAFF.

The chain combines TRBV6-5 with TRBJ1-2; the match to TRBD1 covers 10 bases. This CDR3 spans 13 amino acids. The J segment lost 8 bases and the V segment lost 6 bases, leaving 6 bases of the junction unmatched. Germline V gene sequence: CDR1 MNHEY, CDR2 SVGAGI. The CDR3 is CASRDDRGQGYTF. In DNA form, the CDR3 reads TGTGCCAGCAGAGACGACAGGGGGCAAGGCTACACCTTC.

The chain carries TRBV11-2 and TRBJ1-2; 8 bases are shared with TRBD1. CDR3 length: 12 residues. Germline V CDR1 and CDR2: SGHAT, FQNNGV. V was pared by 5 bases and J by 12 bases, with 8 bases of the junction left unmatched. The CDR3 here is CASSPRTGPNTF. Here the CDR3 DNA reads TGTGCCAGCAGCCCCCGGACAGGGCCAAACACCTTC. The variable domain in full, with the rest retrieved from reference TRBV11-2 and TRBJ1-2, is EAGVAQSPRYKIIEKRQSVAFWCNPISGHATLYWYQQILGQGPKLLIQFQNNGVVDDSQLPKDRFSAERLKGVDSTLKIQPAKLEDSAVYLCASSPRTGPNTFGSGTRLTVV.

V usage is TRBV28 and J usage is TRBJ2-4; TRBD2 might be the D (5 bases). Germline V lookup: CDR1 MDHEN, CDR2 SYDVKM. Trimming removed 5 bases from V and 3 bases from J, with 17 bases in between. The CDR3 runs 16 residues. The CDR3 here is CASSIGRFEGKNIQYF. The DNA of the CDR3 is TGTGCCAGCAGTATAGGACGGTTTGAGGGCAAAAACATTCAGTACTTC.

This sequence joins TRBV6-6 and TRBJ1-2; D call uncertain. Germline CDR1 reads MNHNY; CDR2 reads SVGAGI (reference sequence). The CDR3 runs to 14 residues. Trimming cost V 1 base and J 7 bases, with 13 bases left between them. The CDR3: CASSYLFWASGYTF. The CDR3 nucleotides read TGTGCCAGCAGTTACTTGTTCTGGGCTTCTGGCTACACCTTC.

The chain is built from TRBV30 and TRBJ1-1; possible D gene TRBD1, 5 bases. This CDR3 is 14 amino acids long. Germline CDR1 reads GTSNPN; CDR2 reads SVGIG (reference sequence). V was trimmed by 5 bases and J by 4 bases, leaving 17 bases between them. The CDR3 DNA sequence: TGTGCCTGGGGACGGGGGTTTGAGGGCACTGAAGCTTTCTTT. It yields the protein CAWGRGFEGTEAFF.